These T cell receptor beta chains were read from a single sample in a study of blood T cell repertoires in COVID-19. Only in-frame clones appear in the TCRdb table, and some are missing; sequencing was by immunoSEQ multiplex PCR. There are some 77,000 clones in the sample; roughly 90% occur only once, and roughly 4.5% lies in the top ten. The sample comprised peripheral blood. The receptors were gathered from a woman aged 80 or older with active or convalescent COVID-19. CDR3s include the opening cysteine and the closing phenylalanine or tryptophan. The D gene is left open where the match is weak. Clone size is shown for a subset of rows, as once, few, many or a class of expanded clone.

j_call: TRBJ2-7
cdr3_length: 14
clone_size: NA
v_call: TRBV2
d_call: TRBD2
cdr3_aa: CASSEYLAGGEQYF
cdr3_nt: TGTGCCAGCAGTGAATACCTAGCGGGAGGCGAGCAGTACTTC

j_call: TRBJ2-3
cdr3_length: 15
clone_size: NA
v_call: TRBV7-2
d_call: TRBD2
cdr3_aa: CASSFGLAEADTQYF
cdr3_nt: TGTGCCAGCAGCTTCGGACTAGCAGAGGCAGATACGCAGTATTTT

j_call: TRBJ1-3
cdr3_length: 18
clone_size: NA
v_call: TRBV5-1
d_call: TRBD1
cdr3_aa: CASSQLLTGGTAGNTIYF
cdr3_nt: TGCGCCAGCAGCCAACTTCTCACAGGGGGCACTGCCGGAAACACCATATATTTT

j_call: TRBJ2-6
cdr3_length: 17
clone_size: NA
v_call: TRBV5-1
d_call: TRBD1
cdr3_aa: CASSPTGGASGANVLTF
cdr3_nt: TGCGCCAGCAGCCCAACAGGGGGCGCGTCTGGGGCCAACGTCCTGACTTTC

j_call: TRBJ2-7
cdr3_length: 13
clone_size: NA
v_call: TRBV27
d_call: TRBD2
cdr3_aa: CASSLIAGNEQYF
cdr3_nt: TGTGCCAGCAGTTTAATAGCGGGAAACGAGCAGTACTTC

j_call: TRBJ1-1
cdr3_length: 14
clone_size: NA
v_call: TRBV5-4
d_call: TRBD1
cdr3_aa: CASTPTTGEAEAFF
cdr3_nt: TGTGCCAGCACTCCCACCACAGGGGAAGCTGAAGCTTTCTTT

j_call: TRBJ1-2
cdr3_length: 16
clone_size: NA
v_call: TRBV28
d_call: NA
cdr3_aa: CASSPRVTARFYGYTF
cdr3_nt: TGTGCCAGCAGTCCGCGCGTGACAGCTAGATTCTATGGCTACACCTTC

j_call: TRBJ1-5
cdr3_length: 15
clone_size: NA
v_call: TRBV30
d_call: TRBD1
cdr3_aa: CAWSLGTDNVQPQHF
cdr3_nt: TGTGCCTGGAGTTTGGGGACAGACAACGTACAGCCCCAGCATTTT

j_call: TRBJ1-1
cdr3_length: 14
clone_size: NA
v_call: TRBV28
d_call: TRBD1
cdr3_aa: CASKGADMNTEAFF
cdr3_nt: TGTGCCAGCAAGGGGGCGGACATGAACACTGAAGCTTTCTTT

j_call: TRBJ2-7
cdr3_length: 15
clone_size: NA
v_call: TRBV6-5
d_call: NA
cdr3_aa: CASSYSGEVAYEQYF
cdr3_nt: TGTGCCAGCAGCTACTCAGGGGAAGTGGCCTACGAGCAGTACTTC

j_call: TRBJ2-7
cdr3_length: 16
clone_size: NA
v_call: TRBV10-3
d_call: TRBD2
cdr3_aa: CAISGTSGRPGYEQYF
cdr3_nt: TGTGCCATCAGCGGGACTAGCGGGAGGCCGGGCTACGAGCAGTACTTC

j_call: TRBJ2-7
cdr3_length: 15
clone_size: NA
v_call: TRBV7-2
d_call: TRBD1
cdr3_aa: CASSQRTGRFLEQYF
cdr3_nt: TGTGCCAGCAGCCAGAGGACAGGTCGGTTTCTCGAGCAGTACTTC

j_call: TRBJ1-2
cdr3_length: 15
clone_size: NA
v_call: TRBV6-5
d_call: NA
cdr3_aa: CASSRTRETVYGYTF
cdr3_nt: TGTGCCAGCAGCCGGACGCGAGAGACAGTCTATGGCTACACCTTC

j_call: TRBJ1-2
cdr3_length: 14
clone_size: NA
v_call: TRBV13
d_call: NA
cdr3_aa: CASSGATRSYGYTF
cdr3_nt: TGTGCCAGCAGCGGTGCGACACGAAGCTATGGCTACACCTTC

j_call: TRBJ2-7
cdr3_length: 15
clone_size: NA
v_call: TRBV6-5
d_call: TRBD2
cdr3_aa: CASSYQSGSPYEQYF
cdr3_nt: TGTGCCAGCAGTTACCAAAGCGGGAGTCCCTACGAGCAGTACTTC

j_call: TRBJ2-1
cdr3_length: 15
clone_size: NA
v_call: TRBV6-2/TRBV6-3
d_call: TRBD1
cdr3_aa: CASSYWDRGYNEQFF
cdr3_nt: TGTGCCAGCAGTTACTGGGACAGGGGATACAATGAGCAGTTCTTC

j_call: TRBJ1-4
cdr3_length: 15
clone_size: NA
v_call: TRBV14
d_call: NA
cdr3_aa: CASSQRGGFGEKLFF
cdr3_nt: TGTGCCAGCAGCCAACGCGGGGGGTTTGGTGAAAAACTGTTTTTT

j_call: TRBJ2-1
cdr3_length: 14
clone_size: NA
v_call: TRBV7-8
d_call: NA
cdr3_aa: CASSLRTGNNEQFF
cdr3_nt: TGTGCCAGCAGCTTACGAACAGGTAACAATGAGCAGTTCTTC

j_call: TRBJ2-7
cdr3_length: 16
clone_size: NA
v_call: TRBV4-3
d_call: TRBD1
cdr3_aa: CASSQLHGQGSGEQYF
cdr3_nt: TGCGCCAGCAGCCAGCTCCATGGACAGGGTTCGGGGGAGCAGTACTTC

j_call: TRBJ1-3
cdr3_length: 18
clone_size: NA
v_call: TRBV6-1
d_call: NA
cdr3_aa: CASSEQGWRLSSGNTIYF
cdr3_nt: TGTGCCAGCAGTGAACAAGGGTGGAGGTTGAGCTCTGGAAACACCATATATTTT

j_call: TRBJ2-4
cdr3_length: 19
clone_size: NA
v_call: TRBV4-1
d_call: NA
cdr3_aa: CASSQDGNLGAVAKNIQYF
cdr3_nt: TGCGCCAGCAGCCAAGATGGTAATCTGGGGGCGGTTGCCAAAAACATTCAGTACTTC

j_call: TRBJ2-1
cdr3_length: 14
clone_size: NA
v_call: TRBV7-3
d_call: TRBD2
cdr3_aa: CASSRAGVMNEQFF
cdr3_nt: TGTGCCAGCAGCCGAGCGGGAGTAATGAATGAGCAGTTCTTC

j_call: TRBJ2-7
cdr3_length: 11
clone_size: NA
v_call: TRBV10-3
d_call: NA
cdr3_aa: CAISANYEQYF
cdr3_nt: TGTGCCATCAGTGCCAACTACGAGCAGTACTTC

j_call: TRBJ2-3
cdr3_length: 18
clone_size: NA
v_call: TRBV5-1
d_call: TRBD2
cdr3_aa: CASSSFGGSGSSTDTQYF
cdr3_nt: TGCGCCAGCAGCTCCTTTGGGGGTAGCGGGAGTTCAACAGATACGCAGTATTTT

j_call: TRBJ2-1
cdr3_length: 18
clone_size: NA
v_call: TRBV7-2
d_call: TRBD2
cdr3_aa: CASSLGSGWGLAGAEQFF
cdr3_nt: TGTGCCAGCAGCTTAGGATCGGGGTGGGGACTAGCGGGAGCGGAGCAGTTCTTC

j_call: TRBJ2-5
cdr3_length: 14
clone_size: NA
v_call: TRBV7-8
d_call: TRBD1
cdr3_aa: CASSLEDRGATQYF
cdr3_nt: TGTGCCAGCAGCTTAGAAGACAGGGGAGCGACCCAGTACTTC

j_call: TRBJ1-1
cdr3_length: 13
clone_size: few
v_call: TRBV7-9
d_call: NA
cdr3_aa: CASSLQENTEAFF
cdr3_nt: TGTGCCAGCAGCCTACAGGAGAACACTGAAGCTTTCTTT

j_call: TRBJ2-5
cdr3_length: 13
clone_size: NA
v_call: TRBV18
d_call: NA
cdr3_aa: CASTEGQRETQYF
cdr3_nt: TGTGCCAGCACTGAAGGGCAGCGGGAGACCCAGTACTTC

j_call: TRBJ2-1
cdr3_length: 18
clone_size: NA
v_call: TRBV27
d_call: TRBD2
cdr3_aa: CASSPRTSGRAGYNEQFF
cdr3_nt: TGTGCCAGCAGTCCTCGGACTAGCGGGAGGGCCGGCTACAATGAGCAGTTCTTC

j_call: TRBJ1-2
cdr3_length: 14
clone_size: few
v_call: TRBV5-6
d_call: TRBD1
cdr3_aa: CASSTGDRTFGYTF
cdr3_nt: TGTGCCAGCAGCACCGGGGACAGAACATTTGGCTACACCTTC

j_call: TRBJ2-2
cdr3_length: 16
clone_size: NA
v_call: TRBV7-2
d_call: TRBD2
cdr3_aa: CASSSQAGVNTGELFF
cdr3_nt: TGTGCCAGCAGCTCTCAAGCGGGAGTGAACACCGGGGAGCTGTTTTTT

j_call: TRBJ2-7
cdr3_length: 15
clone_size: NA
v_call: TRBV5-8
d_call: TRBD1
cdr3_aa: CASSPTGTGAYEQYF
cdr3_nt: TGTGCCAGCAGCCCTACCGGGACAGGGGCCTACGAGCAGTACTTC

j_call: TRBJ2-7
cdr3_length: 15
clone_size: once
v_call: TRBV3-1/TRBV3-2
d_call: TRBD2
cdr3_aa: CASSQPGLAVYEQYF
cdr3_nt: TGTGCCAGCAGCCAACCGGGACTAGCGGTTTACGAGCAGTACTTC

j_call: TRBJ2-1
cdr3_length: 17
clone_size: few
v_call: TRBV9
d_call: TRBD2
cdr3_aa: CASSGYLLAGDNNEQFF
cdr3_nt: TGTGCCAGCAGCGGATACCTTCTAGCGGGAGATAACAATGAGCAGTTCTTC

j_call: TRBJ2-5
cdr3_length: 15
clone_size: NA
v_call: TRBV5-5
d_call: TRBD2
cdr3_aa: CASSSSWGGSETQYF
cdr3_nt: TGTGCCAGCAGCTCCTCTTGGGGCGGGAGCGAGACCCAGTACTTC

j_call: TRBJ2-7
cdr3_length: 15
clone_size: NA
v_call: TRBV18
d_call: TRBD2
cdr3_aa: CASSPLSRGDSEQYF
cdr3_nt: TGTGCCAGCTCACCTCTCTCCCGGGGGGATAGCGAGCAGTACTTC

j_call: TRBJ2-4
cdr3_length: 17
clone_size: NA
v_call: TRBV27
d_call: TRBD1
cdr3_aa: CASSSHAGGKDKNIQYF
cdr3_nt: TGTGCCAGCAGTTCCCACGCAGGGGGTAAGGACAAAAACATTCAGTACTTC

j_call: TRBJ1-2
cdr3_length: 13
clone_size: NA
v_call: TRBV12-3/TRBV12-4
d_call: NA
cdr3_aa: CASSRQESWGYTF
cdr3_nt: TGTGCCAGCAGTCGACAGGAGTCTTGGGGCTACACCTTC

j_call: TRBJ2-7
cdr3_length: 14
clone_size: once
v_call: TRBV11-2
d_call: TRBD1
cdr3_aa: CASSLMTGIHEQYF
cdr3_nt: TGTGCCAGCAGCCTAATGACAGGGATCCACGAGCAGTACTTC

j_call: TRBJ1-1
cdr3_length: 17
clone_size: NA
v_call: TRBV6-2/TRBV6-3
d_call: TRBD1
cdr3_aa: CASSYPLGGQGYTEAFF
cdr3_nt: TGTGCCAGCAGTTACCCTTTGGGAGGACAGGGGTACACTGAAGCTTTCTTT

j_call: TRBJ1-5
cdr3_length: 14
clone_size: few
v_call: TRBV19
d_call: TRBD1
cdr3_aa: CASRRDRIGQPQHF
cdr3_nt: TGTGCCAGTAGGAGGGACAGAATTGGGCAGCCCCAGCATTTT

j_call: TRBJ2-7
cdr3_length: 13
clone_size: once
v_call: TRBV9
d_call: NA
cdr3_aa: CASSVVGAGEQYF
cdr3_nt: TGTGCCAGCAGCGTAGTGGGTGCGGGCGAGCAGTACTTC

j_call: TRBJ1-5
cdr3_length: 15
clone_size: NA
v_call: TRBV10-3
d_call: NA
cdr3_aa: CAISRGEDSNQPQHF
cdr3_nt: TGTGCCATCAGCAGGGGAGAAGATAGCAATCAGCCCCAGCATTTT

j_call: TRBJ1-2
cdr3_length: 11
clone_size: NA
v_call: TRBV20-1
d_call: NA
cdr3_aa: CSARVQGINTF
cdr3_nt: TGCAGTGCTAGAGTCCAGGGCATAAACACCTTC

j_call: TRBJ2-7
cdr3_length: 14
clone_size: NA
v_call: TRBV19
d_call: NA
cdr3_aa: CASSMAHPAYEQYF
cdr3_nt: TGTGCCAGTAGTATGGCCCACCCCGCCTACGAGCAGTACTTC

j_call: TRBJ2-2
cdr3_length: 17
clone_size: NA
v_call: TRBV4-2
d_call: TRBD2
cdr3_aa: CASSPIGLAGGVGELFF
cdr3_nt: TGTGCCAGCAGCCCCATCGGACTAGCGGGAGGTGTCGGGGAGCTGTTTTTT

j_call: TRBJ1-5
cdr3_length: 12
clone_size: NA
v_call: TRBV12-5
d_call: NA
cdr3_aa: CAAGRSNQPQHF
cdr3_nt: TGTGCTGCCGGCAGGAGCAATCAGCCCCAGCATTTT

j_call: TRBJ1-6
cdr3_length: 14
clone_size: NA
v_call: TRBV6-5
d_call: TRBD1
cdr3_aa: CASRDRGFNSPLHF
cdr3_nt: TGTGCCAGCAGGGACAGGGGGTTTAATTCACCCCTCCACTTT

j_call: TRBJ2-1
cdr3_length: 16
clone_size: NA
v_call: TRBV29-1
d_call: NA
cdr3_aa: CSGRRPGGRRVNEQFF
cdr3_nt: TGCAGCGGAAGGCGTCCTGGGGGGAGAAGGGTCAATGAGCAGTTCTTC

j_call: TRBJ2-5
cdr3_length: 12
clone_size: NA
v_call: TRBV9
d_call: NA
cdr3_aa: CASSPRSGTQYF
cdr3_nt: TGTGCCAGCAGCCCGCGGTCGGGGACCCAGTACTTC

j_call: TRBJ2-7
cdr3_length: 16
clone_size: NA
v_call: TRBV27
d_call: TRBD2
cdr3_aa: CASSLQGSSGSYEQYF
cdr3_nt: TGTGCCAGCAGTTTACAGGGTAGTAGCGGGAGTTACGAGCAGTACTTC

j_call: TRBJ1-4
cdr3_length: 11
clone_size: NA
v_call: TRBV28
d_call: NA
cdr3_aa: CASSFREKLFF
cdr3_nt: TGTGCCAGCAGTTTTCGTGAAAAACTGTTTTTT

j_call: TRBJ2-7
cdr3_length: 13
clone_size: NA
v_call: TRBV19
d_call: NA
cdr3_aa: CASSTDRGYEQYF
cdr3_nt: TGTGCCAGTAGTACGGACAGAGGCTACGAGCAGTACTTC

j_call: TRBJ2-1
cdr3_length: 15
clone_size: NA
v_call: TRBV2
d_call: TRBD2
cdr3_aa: CASSEGRLAGGEQFF
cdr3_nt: TGTGCCAGCAGTGAAGGCAGACTAGCGGGAGGTGAGCAGTTCTTC

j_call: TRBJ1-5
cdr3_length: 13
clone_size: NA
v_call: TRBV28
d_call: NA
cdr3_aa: CASSPYGNQPQHF
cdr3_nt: TGTGCCAGCAGTCCTTATGGCAATCAGCCCCAGCATTTT